These 28 T cell receptor beta chains came from one sample sequenced in a study of blood T cells in healthy people across ages. Combining a sample-barcoded 5' primer with a J-beta primer mix, a second PCR ran for about 7 to 11 cycles. TCRdb re-analysed the 5' RACE reads in MiXCR, keeping a single row per CDR3 protein. This table has around 650,000 distinct CDR3 sequences, roughly two fifths appearing once. Input material: blood. Receptors were obtained from a man of 80 years or more in good health.

The chain has TRBV4-3 and TRBJ2-1; 9 bases agree with TRBD2. The CDR3 has 16 amino acids. Germline CDR1 and CDR2: LGHNA and YSLEER. The ends lost 1 base at V and 7 bases at J; junction bases unmatched: 8. The CDR3 here is CASSQVAGGPMNEQFF. The DNA for the CDR3 is TGCGCCAGCAGCCAAGTGGCGGGAGGGCCGATGAATGAGCAGTTCTTC.

This clonotype has a handful of counts. J is TRBJ2-1 and V is TRBV7-2, with TRBD2 matching over 8 bases. CDR3 size: 17 residues. Germline-derived CDR1 and CDR2 are SGHTA and FQGNSA. The V gene end was trimmed by 0 bases and the J gene end by 2 bases; junction bases not matched to a gene: 6. CDR3 sequence reads: CASSLAAGGPAYNEQFF. Here the CDR3 DNA reads TGTGCCAGCAGCTTAGCGGCGGGGGGACCGGCCTACAATGAGCAGTTCTTC. The whole variable domain, remainder taken from reference TRBV7-2 and TRBJ2-1, is GAGVSQSPSNKVTEKGKDVELRCDPISGHTALYWYRQSLGQGLEFLIYFQGNSAPDKSGLPSDRFSAERTGGSVSTLTIQRTQQEDSAVYLCASSLAAGGPAYNEQFFGPGTRLTVL.

This chain links TRBV7-8 with TRBJ2-7; D may correspond to TRBD1 or TRBD2 (5 bases each). CDR1 is SGHVS and CDR2 is FQNEAQ in the germline V gene. The CDR3 is 14 residues long. Trimming left V 5 bases short and J 2 bases short, with 13 bases between. The CDR3 DNA reads TGTGCCAGCAGCCTTGGGACCATAACCTACGAGCAGTACTTC. It specifies CASSLGTITYEQYF.

This CDR3 is CSARVQRETEQFF. In nucleotides, the CDR3 is TGCAGTGCTAGAGTCCAGCGGGAGACTGAGCAGTTCTTC. This chain links TRBV20-1 with TRBJ2-1; 8 nucleotides line up with TRBD2. V dropped 1 base and J dropped 9; count of bases not matched to a gene: 5. The CDR3 is 13 amino acids. Germline CDR1 is DFQATT and CDR2 is SNEGSKA (reference sequence).

This clonotype was observed at least ten times. The chain joins TRBV3-1 to TRBJ2-4, with unresolved D. CDR1 is LGHDT, CDR2 YNNKEL, per germline (reference sequence). This CDR3 is 18 amino acids long. The V end lost 4 bases, the J end lost 1 base, and 20 bases lay between the germline ends. The CDR3 sequence: CASSPLRNRAMAKNIQYF. The DNA for the CDR3 is TGTGCCAGCAGCCCACTTAGAAATCGAGCCATGGCCAAAAACATTCAGTACTTC. Supplemented by reference TRBV3-1 and TRBJ2-4, the full variable domain reads DTAVSQTPKYLVTQMGNDKSIKCEQNLGHDTMYWYKQDSKKFLKIMFSYNNKELIINETVPNRFSPKSPDKAHLNLHINSLELGDSAVYFCASSPLRNRAMAKNIQYFGAGTRLSVL.

This clonotype has only a few counts. This chain connects TRBV2 to TRBJ2-3; no definite D call. CDR1 is SNHLY, CDR2 FYNNEI, per germline. Trimming pared 6 bases from V and 3 bases from J, leaving 13 bases between. The CDR3 runs to 14 residues. The CDR3 here is CASRGTLLTDTQYF. The DNA of the CDR3 is TGTGCCAGCAGGGGCACACTCTTGACAGATACGCAGTATTTT.

This clonotype was detected a few times. The rearrangement uses TRBV6-6 and TRBJ2-3; 8 bases are shared with TRBD2. Germline assignment: CDR1 MNHNY and CDR2 SVGAGI (reference sequence). The length of the CDR3 is 16 residues. V shed 0 bases, J shed 2 bases, and the junction held 4 bases outside the gene matches. CDR3 bases: TGTGCCAGCAGTTACTCGGCGGGGGGAAACACAGATACGCAGTATTTT. Its protein is CASSYSAGGNTDTQYF.

CDR3 residues: CASSEAAWQYF. Written as DNA, the CDR3 is TGTGCCAGCAGTGAAGCGGCATGGCAGTACTTC. V is TRBV6-1 and J is TRBJ2-4; D call uncertain. Deletions cut 0 bases from V and 13 bases from J, with 7 bases between. Per the germline V gene, CDR1 is MNHNS and CDR2 is SASEGT. The CDR3 has 11 residues.

V is TRBV29-1 and J is TRBJ2-1; 13 bases match TRBD2. Trimming at V came to 4 bases and at J to 7 bases, leaving 10 bases not matched to a gene. CDR1 and CDR2 (germline): SQVTM, ANQGSEA. The CDR3 has 16 amino acids. The CDR3 DNA is TGCAGCGTTGTCACTAGCGGGAGGGCTCTTGGGAATGAGCAGTTCTTC. It codes for CSVVTSGRALGNEQFF.

This clonotype occurred a few times. The CDR3: CASSVQVPSEQFF. CDR3 nucleotide sequence: TGTGCCAGCAGCGTTCAGGTACCATCGGAGCAGTTCTTC. The rearrangement joins TRBV9 to TRBJ2-1; D is uncertain. The CDR3 runs to 13 residues. Trimming cost V 2 bases and J 10 bases, with 13 bases left between them. The germline V gene has CDR1 SGDLS and CDR2 YYNGEE.

A few counts support this clonotype. The chain combines TRBV6-5 with TRBJ1-2; D not resolved. The V and J ends lost 5 bases and 0 bases respectively, with 10 bases between them. CDR3 length: 14 residues. The germline V gene encodes CDR1 MNHEY and CDR2 SVGAGI. This CDR3 reads CASSASLANYGYTF. CDR3 DNA sequence: TGTGCCAGCAGTGCCTCGTTAGCTAACTATGGCTACACCTTC.

This clonotype was observed many times. V usage is TRBV20-1 and J usage is TRBJ2-2, with 8 bases matching TRBD2. Germline V gene sequence: CDR1 DFQATT, CDR2 SNEGSKA (reference sequence). CDR3 size: 17 residues. Losses at the gene ends were 0 bases for V and 4 bases for J; bases not matched to a gene: 10. This chain's CDR3 is CSARDALAGRVTGELFF. The CDR3 bases are TGCAGTGCTAGAGACGCTTTAGCGGGGAGAGTCACCGGGGAGCTGTTTTTT.

V and J are TRBV5-4 and TRBJ1-6; D uncertain. Germline CDR1 SGHNT, CDR2 YYREEE (reference sequence). This CDR3 is built from 12 residues. Trimming pared 2 bases from V and 9 bases from J, leaving 6 bases between. CDR3 nucleotides: TGTGCCAGCAGCTTACCACGTTCACCCCTCCACTTT. This encodes CASSLPRSPLHF.

This chain joins TRBV7-9 and TRBJ1-2; no clear D. Germline loops: CDR1 SEHNR, CDR2 FQNEAQ (reference sequence). The CDR3 spans 14 residues. V dropped 7 bases and J dropped 0 bases, with 12 bases sitting between them. The DNA for the CDR3 is TGTGCCAGCACCCGGTTCGCTCCTAACTATGGCTACACCTTC. It is translated as CASTRFAPNYGYTF. Together with reference TRBV7-9 and TRBJ1-2, the CDR3 gives the full variable domain: DTGVSQNPRHKITKRGQNVTFRCDPISEHNRLYWYRQTLGQGPEFLTYFQNEAQLEKSRLLSDRFSAERPKGSFSTLEIQRTEQGDSAMYLCASTRFAPNYGYTFGSGTRLTVV.

The chain couples TRBV5-5 to TRBJ2-1; TRBD1 aligns across 11 bases. Germline loops: CDR1 SGHKS, CDR2 YYEKEE (reference sequence). The CDR3 covers 18 residues. With V trimmed by 0 bases and J by 0 bases, 5 bases remained unmatched. CDR3 amino acids: CASSLVFGTGGSYNEQFF. The DNA of the CDR3 is TGTGCCAGCAGCTTGGTTTTCGGGACAGGGGGCTCCTACAATGAGCAGTTCTTC.

V usage is TRBV20-1 and J usage is TRBJ1-6, with TRBD1 matching 7 bases. The CDR3 loop spans 11 amino acids. The germline gives CDR1 DFQATT, CDR2 SNEGSKA (reference sequence). The V segment lost 6 bases and the J segment 17 bases; nucleotides outside the gene matches: 10. The CDR3 here is CSARDRQPIHF. CDR3 in DNA: TGCAGTGCCAGGGACAGACAGCCCATCCACTTT.

The chain joins TRBV6-1 to TRBJ2-3; D not certain. Trimming left V 2 bases short and J 1 base short, with 16 bases between. Germline V gene data show CDR1 as MNHNS and CDR2 as SASEGT. The CDR3 has 17 amino acids. The CDR3 nucleotides are TGTGCCAGCAGTGAAAGCCTAATTGGGGTCCGCACAGATACGCAGTATTTT. It specifies CASSESLIGVRTDTQYF.

The J gene is TRBJ2-2, the V gene TRBV12-3 or TRBV12-4, with D possibly called TRBD1 or TRBD2 (5 bases each). Deletions cut 3 bases from V and 8 bases from J, with 13 bases between. CDR3 length: 14 residues. CDR3 region: CASSFGGAVGELFF. CDR3 bases: TGTGCCAGCAGTTTTGGGGGAGCGGTTGGGGAGCTGTTTTTT.

The rearrangement links TRBV20-1 to TRBJ2-3, with D possibly being TRBD2 (5 bases). This CDR3 is built from 16 residues. Germline CDR1 is DFQATT and CDR2 is SNEGSKA (reference sequence). V gave up 6 bases and J gave up 6 bases, with 25 bases separating them. The CDR3 coding sequence is TGCAGTGCCCCCCAGAGGGCTAGCTCCGCGTCGGATACGCAGTATTTT. Amino acids: CSAPQRASSASDTQYF.

This sequence joins TRBV7-2 and TRBJ1-1; tentative D call: TRBD1 (6 bases). Germline V gene lookup returns CDR1 SGHTA and CDR2 FQGNSA. The V end lost 3 bases, the J end lost 5 bases, and 13 bases lay between the germline ends. The CDR3 has 14 residues. CDR3 protein: CASSLQGRATEAFF. The CDR3 DNA is TGTGCCAGCAGCTTGCAGGGGAGAGCGACTGAAGCTTTCTTT. Filled out from reference TRBV7-2 and TRBJ1-1, the complete variable domain reads GAGVSQSPSNKVTEKGKDVELRCDPISGHTALYWYRQSLGQGLEFLIYFQGNSAPDKSGLPSDRFSAERTGGSVSTLTIQRTQQEDSAVYLCASSLQGRATEAFFGQGTRLTVV.

The sample holds a few counts of this clonotype. The chain links TRBV7-2 to TRBJ2-7, with unresolved D. CDR3 size: 14 residues. Germline CDR1 SGHTA, CDR2 FQGNSA. Trimming removed 5 bases at V and 0 bases at J, with 11 bases between. The DNA for the CDR3 is TGTGCCAGCAGCGAAGGGATCAGCTCCTACGAGCAGTACTTC. Translation gives CASSEGISSYEQYF.

V is TRBV6-2 or TRBV6-3 and J is TRBJ2-7; 7 bases fit TRBD1. CDR1 and CDR2 from the germline V gene are MNHEY and SVGEGT. The CDR3 runs to 14 residues. The trim removed 7 bases at V and 0 bases at J, leaving 6 bases unmatched. The CDR3 DNA follows: TGTGCCAGCAACCATAGGACAGGCTCCTACGAGCAGTACTTC. Translated, it gives CASNHRTGSYEQYF.

The chain is built from TRBV7-2 and TRBJ2-7; 10 positions match TRBD2. J was trimmed by 9 bases and V by 1 base; bases with no gene match: 6. The CDR3 covers 14 residues. Germline V gene sequence: CDR1 SGHTA, CDR2 FQGNSA. The CDR3 loop is CASSLGGSGRMQYF. The CDR3 DNA sequence: TGTGCCAGCAGCTTAGGGGGTAGCGGGAGGATGCAGTACTTC.

This clonotype was counted ten times or more. The chain is built from TRBV10-3 and TRBJ1-1, with 7 bases fitting TRBD1. V trimming: 6 bases; J trimming: 4 bases; junction bases outside the gene matches: 5. This CDR3 comprises 13 residues. CDR1 is ENHRY and CDR2 is SYGVKD in the germline V gene. CDR3 in DNA: TGTGCCATCAGACAGGGGATAACCACTGAAGCTTTCTTT. Translation: CAIRQGITTEAFF.

The gene calls are TRBV7-2 and TRBJ1-1; tentatively, D is TRBD1 (6 bases). CDR3 length: 14 amino acids. V shed 5 bases and J shed 7 bases, with 17 bases lying between them. The germline V gene has CDR1 SGHTA and CDR2 FQGNSA. The CDR3 DNA reads TGTGCCAGCAGCGCTAGGGGCAGGGGCGGTGAAGCTTTCTTT. Its protein product is CASSARGRGGEAFF.

V is TRBV20-1 and J is TRBJ2-3; TRBD2 is a possible D gene (5 bases). The germline gives CDR1 DFQATT, CDR2 SNEGSKA (reference sequence). This CDR3 region has 11 residues. The germline V and J ends were trimmed by 7 bases and 6 bases, with 11 bases remaining between them. CDR3 sequence reads: CSGQRGDTQYF. In DNA, the CDR3 is TGCAGTGGCCAACGAGGGGATACGCAGTATTTT.

This clonotype has just a few counts. Here the CDR3 reads CASSLRQGAGYEQYF. CDR3 nucleotide sequence: TGTGCCAGCAGTTTACGACAGGGGGCTGGCTACGAGCAGTACTTC. The chain recombines TRBV27 with TRBJ2-7; TRBD1 matches at 10 bases. Unmatched junction bases numbered 4, after V lost 2 bases and J lost 3 bases. This CDR3 has 15 residues. Germline V CDR1 and CDR2: MNHEY, SMNVEV (reference sequence).

The chain joins TRBV20-1 to TRBJ2-7; 9 bases agree with TRBD1. Trimming at V came to 1 base and at J to 3 bases, leaving 7 bases not matched to a gene. CDR3 size: 15 residues. Per the germline V gene, CDR1 is DFQATT and CDR2 is SNEGSKA (reference sequence). CDR3 loop: CSARVPGQGNYEQYF. CDR3 nucleotide sequence: TGCAGTGCTAGAGTCCCGGGACAGGGAAACTACGAGCAGTACTTC.